The rows below give T cell receptor beta chains drawn from one sample of a study of lymphopenia after photon versus proton radiotherapy. The method was immunoSEQ multiplex PCR; TCRdb's version includes in-frame clones alone and lacks a portion of them. The sample holds about 33,000 clones; roughly 90% are singletons and the top ten take about 6.6%. The sample in question was peripheral blood, obtained from a patient treated with photon-based radiotherapy. The receptors were gathered from a woman aged 45 to 65 with pancreatic cancer. The CDR3 runs from the conserved cysteine through the conserved F or W. D genes are given only for firm matches. Rows give clone size only sometimes, using once, few, many, or a class for an expanded clone.

cdr3_aa cdr3_nt j_call v_call d_call clone_size cdr3_length
CASSGTGGPSGNQPQHF TGTGCCAGCAGTGGGACAGGGGGTCCTTCGGGCAATCAGCCCCAGCATTTT TRBJ1-5 TRBV28 TRBD1 NA 17
CASSEDLPREQPQHF TGTGCCAGCAGTGAAGATCTTCCCCGGGAACAGCCCCAGCATTTT TRBJ1-5 TRBV6-1 NA NA 15
CASSLAISGPGTDTQYF TGTGCCAGCAGCTTAGCGATAAGCGGCCCTGGCACAGATACGCAGTATTTT TRBJ2-3 TRBV7-2 NA NA 17
CASSEAGGSTGELFF TGTGCCAGCAGTGAAGCCGGGGGGAGCACCGGGGAGCTGTTTTTT TRBJ2-2 TRBV6-4 TRBD2 NA 15
CASSLVPDSFNEQFF TGTGCCAGCAGTTTAGTCCCGGACAGCTTTAATGAGCAGTTCTTC TRBJ2-1 TRBV28 NA NA 15
CASSGVGRLSGNTIYF TGTGCCAGCAGTGGGGTCGGGAGGCTCTCTGGAAACACCATATATTTT TRBJ1-3 TRBV6-1 NA NA 16
CASSLRAMGPENTEAFF TGTGCCAGCAGCTTACGCGCGATGGGTCCCGAGAACACTGAAGCTTTCTTT TRBJ1-1 TRBV7-6 NA once 17
CASSSVKNEQYF TGTGCCAGCAGCTCCGTCAAGAACGAGCAGTACTTC TRBJ2-7 TRBV7-9 NA NA 12
CASSPPGQGANTQYF TGTGCCAGCAGCCCCCCGGGACAGGGGGCGAATACGCAGTATTTT TRBJ2-3 TRBV5-4 TRBD1 NA 15
CASDRQGYQPQHF TGTGCCAGCGACCGACAGGGGTACCAGCCCCAGCATTTT TRBJ1-5 TRBV19 TRBD1 few 13
CAGESGQTSTDTQYF TGTGCCGGCGAATCGGGACAGACTAGCACAGATACGCAGTATTTT TRBJ2-3 TRBV6-1 TRBD1 medium-sized 15
CASSGRDTNSYNEQFF TGTGCCAGCAGCGGCCGGGACACGAATTCTTACAATGAGCAGTTCTTC TRBJ2-1 TRBV6-6 NA NA 16
CASSLGAGKPYNEQFF TGTGCCAGCAGCTTAGGAGCAGGGAAGCCCTACAATGAGCAGTTCTTC TRBJ2-1 TRBV7-9 NA NA 16
CASNPVGGTDTQYF TGTGCCAGCAACCCGGTGGGCGGCACAGATACGCAGTATTTT TRBJ2-3 TRBV7-9 NA NA 14
CASSIRSGTYNEQFF TGTGCCAGCAGCATAAGAAGCGGGACCTACAATGAGCAGTTCTTC TRBJ2-1 TRBV7-2 TRBD2 NA 15
CSVEDRGNYEQYF TGCAGCGTTGAGGACAGGGGAAACTACGAGCAGTACTTC TRBJ2-7 TRBV29-1 TRBD1 NA 13
CASSLGEQGATEAFF TGTGCCAGCAGTTTGGGAGAACAGGGCGCCACTGAAGCTTTCTTT TRBJ1-1 TRBV28 NA NA 15
CASSPIVGGELFF TGTGCCAGCAGCCCAATAGTCGGCGGGGAGCTGTTTTTT TRBJ2-2 TRBV11-3 NA NA 13
CASTRQGLDEKLFF TGTGCCAGCACCAGACAGGGTTTGGATGAAAAACTGTTTTTT TRBJ1-4 TRBV28 TRBD1 NA 14
CASSGGGLAGPGIEQYF TGTGCCAGCAGTGGGGGGGGACTAGCGGGCCCGGGCATCGAGCAGTACTTC TRBJ2-7 TRBV27 TRBD2 NA 17
CASGQPQHF TGTGCCAGCGGACAGCCCCAGCATTTT TRBJ1-5 TRBV19 NA NA 9
CASSFGRNTGELFF TGTGCCAGCAGTTTCGGACGGAACACCGGGGAGCTGTTTTTT TRBJ2-2 TRBV27 NA NA 14
CASSAGGMRADGYTF TGTGCCAGCAGTGCTGGGGGGATGAGGGCTGACGGCTACACCTTC TRBJ1-2 TRBV28 NA NA 15
CASNALVVGLAIGNEQFF TGTGCCAGTAACGCGTTAGTGGTTGGTCTAGCGATTGGCAATGAGCAGTTCTTC TRBJ2-1 TRBV19 NA NA 18
CASISSTGVDTQYF TGTGCCAGCATTTCATCGACTGGGGTAGATACGCAGTATTTT TRBJ2-3 TRBV19 NA NA 14
CASSLRESGEGNTIYF TGCGCCAGCAGCTTGAGGGAGAGTGGAGAAGGGAACACCATATATTTT TRBJ1-3 TRBV5-1 NA NA 16
CASSPPTRIYEQYF TGTGCCAGCAGTCCGCCGACTAGGATCTACGAGCAGTACTTC TRBJ2-7 TRBV6-6 NA NA 14
CASSLSRADGYTF TGTGCCAGCAGTTTATCGCGGGCTGATGGCTACACCTTC TRBJ1-2 TRBV27 NA NA 13
CASSQDRGRDQFF TGCGCCAGCAGCCAAGACCGGGGGAGAGACCAGTTCTTC TRBJ2-1 TRBV4-3 NA NA 13
CASSPPETANYEQYF TGTGCCAGCTCACCACCGGAGACAGCAAATTACGAGCAGTACTTC TRBJ2-7 TRBV18 NA NA 15
CASSQVEWDRGTGELFF TGCGCCAGCAGCCAAGTGGAATGGGACAGGGGAACCGGGGAGCTGTTTTTT TRBJ2-2 TRBV4-1 TRBD1 NA 17
CASSGSTGFNEQFF TGTGCCAGCAGCGGGTCGACAGGTTTCAATGAGCAGTTCTTC TRBJ2-1 TRBV9 NA NA 14
CASSDRDNNEQFF TGTGCCAGCAGTGACCGGGACAACAATGAGCAGTTCTTC TRBJ2-1 TRBV6-4 NA NA 13